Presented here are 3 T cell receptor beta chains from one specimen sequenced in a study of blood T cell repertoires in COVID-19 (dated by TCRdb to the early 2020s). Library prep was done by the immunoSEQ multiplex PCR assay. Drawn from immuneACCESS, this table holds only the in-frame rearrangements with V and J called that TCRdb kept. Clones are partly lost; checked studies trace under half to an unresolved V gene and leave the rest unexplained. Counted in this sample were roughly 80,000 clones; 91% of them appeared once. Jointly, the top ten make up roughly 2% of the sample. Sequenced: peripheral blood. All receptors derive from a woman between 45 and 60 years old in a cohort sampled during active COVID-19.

The CDR3 loop reads CASGPETGGTGELFF. In DNA, the CDR3 is TGTGCCAGCGGACCCGAGACAGGGGGTACCGGGGAGCTGTTTTTT. This chain connects TRBV2 to TRBJ2-2; 9 bases agree with TRBD1. This CDR3 contains 15 residues. Germline trimming cut 8 bases from V and 5 bases from J; bases unmatched to any gene: 9. CDR1 and CDR2 (germline): SNHLY, FYNNEI.

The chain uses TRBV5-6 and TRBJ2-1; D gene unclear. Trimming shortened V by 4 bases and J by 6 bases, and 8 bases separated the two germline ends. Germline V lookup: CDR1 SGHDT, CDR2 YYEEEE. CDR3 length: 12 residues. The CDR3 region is CASSPYTNEQFF. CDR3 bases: TGTGCCAGCAGCCCTTACACCAATGAGCAGTTCTTC.

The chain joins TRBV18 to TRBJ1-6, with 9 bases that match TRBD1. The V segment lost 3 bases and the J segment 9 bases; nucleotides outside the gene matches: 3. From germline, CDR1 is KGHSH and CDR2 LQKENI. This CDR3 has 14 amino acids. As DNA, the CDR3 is TGTGCCAGCTCACCGGACAGGGGTCCTTCACCCCTCCACTTT. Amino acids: CASSPDRGPSPLHF. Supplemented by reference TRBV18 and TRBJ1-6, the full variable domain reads NAGVMQNPRHLVRRRGQEARLRCSPMKGHSHVYWYRQLPEEGLKFMVYLQKENIIDESGMPKERFSAEFPKEGPSILRIQQVVRGDSAAYFCASSPDRGPSPLHFGNGTRLTVT.